This T cell receptor (beta chain) is from a study of T cell clones after liver transplantation. Unstimulated PBMCs were sorted into CD3+CD4+ and CD3+CD8+ populations. Sequencing was performed with immunoSEQ multiplex PCR; in TCRdb, only in-frame clones are kept and a portion is missing. The table lists around 35,000 clones, around 96% of them singletons. The sequencing here drew on CD8+ T cells from blood, taken 12 months after liver transplant. The receptor was isolated from a human patient who received a liver transplant. Some T cells may be transferred from the graft donor.

The CDR3 coding sequence is TGTGCCAGCAGCGCGAAACAGGGGGCAGAGGCTTTCTTT. Protein sequence: CASSAKQGAEAFF. The V call is TRBV5-4, the J call TRBJ1-1; 9 bases fit TRBD1. After removal of 4 bases from V and 11 bases from J, the junction contained 9 bases not matched to a gene. CDR1 and CDR2 (germline): SGHNT, YYREEE (reference sequence). The CDR3 runs to 13 residues.